This T cell receptor beta chain was identified during a study of radiotherapy plus CTLA-4 blockade in lung cancer. The CDR3 length is 21 residues. J gave up 0 bases and V 0 bases, and 11 bases lay outside the gene matches. Sequencing used immunoSEQ multiplex PCR; TCRdb keeps in-frame clones, though not all of them. Counted here are 65,000 to 85,000 clones, roughly four fifths occurring once; the ten biggest clones make up 15% to 20%. This material consisted of peripheral blood, taken from a patient treated with radiotherapy plus ipilimumab. This TCR was recovered from a human donor with non-small cell lung cancer whose response to radiotherapy plus ipilimumab could not be evaluated. Some clones in this sample may be carry-over from other donors' samples. The chain joins TRBV5-3 to TRBJ2-4; 14 bases agree with TRBD2. TRBV5-3 is an open reading frame, and its role is uncertain. In DNA form, the CDR3 reads TGTGCCAGAAGCTTGGGGGGACTAGCGGGGGTTCTCGATCTAGCCAAAAACATTCAGTACTTC. It encodes CARSLGGLAGVLDLAKNIQYF.